These 11 T cell receptor beta chains originate from one sample sequenced in a study of patients and donors after allogeneic stem cell transplantation. TCRdb reprocessed the RT-PCR reads via MiXCR and lists one record per CDR3 protein. The sample has around 150,000 distinct CDR3 sequences; 30% to 45% are singletons. The specimen sequenced was blood, either unsorted or a sorted T cell fraction (not recorded which). The receptors come from a human donor who was either an allogeneic HSCT recipient or a stem cell or donor lymphocyte infusion donor (not recorded which). It is not recorded whose cells these are; they may come from a transplant donor.

The V call is TRBV7-2, the J call TRBJ1-5; TRBD1 matches at 7 bases. CDR3 size: 14 residues. V gave up 3 bases and J gave up 7 bases; unmatched junction bases: 6. Per germline, CDR1 SGHTA and CDR2 FQGNSA. Here the CDR3 reads CASSLRQGGQPQHF. The CDR3 nucleotides are TGTGCCAGCAGCTTGAGACAGGGTGGGCAGCCCCAGCATTTT.

This clonotype was seen only a few times. The V and J genes are TRBV5-1 and TRBJ2-2; D unclear. The CDR3 has 13 residues. The V end was cut by 0 bases, the J end by 4 bases, with 4 bases between. Germline loops: CDR1 SGHRS, CDR2 YFSETQ. CDR3: CASSLVGTGELFF. The CDR3 nucleotides are TGCGCCAGCAGCTTGGTAGGCACCGGGGAGCTGTTTTTT.

This clonotype was seen a handful of times. This chain uses TRBV6-5 with TRBJ1-1; 8 bases map to TRBD1. Trimming cost V 6 bases and J 8 bases; bases outside gene matches: 8. Germline V gene data show CDR1 as MNHEY and CDR2 as SVGAGI. This CDR3 contains 13 residues. The CDR3: CASRNFPGGEAFF. Here the CDR3 DNA reads TGTGCCAGCAGGAATTTCCCAGGGGGCGAAGCTTTCTTT.

This chain uses TRBV6-6 with TRBJ2-5; D perhaps matches TRBD1 (6 bases). The CDR3 is 13 residues long. Trimming removed 6 bases from V and 5 bases from J, with 13 bases in between. CDR1 is MNHNY and CDR2 is SVGAGI in the germline V gene (reference sequence). The CDR3 DNA follows: TGTGCCAGCAGCTCCAGGGGTCCGGAGACCCAGTACTTC. This encodes CASSSRGPETQYF.

This clonotype has more than one count but fewer than ten. The V and J genes are TRBV15 and TRBJ2-1, with 13 bases that match TRBD2. This CDR3 region has 19 residues. The germline gives CDR1 LNHNV, CDR2 YYDKDF (reference sequence). J gave up 7 bases and V 0 bases, and 12 bases lay outside the gene matches. The CDR3 bases are TGTGCCACCAGCAGAGATAACCCCCAACTAGCGGGGGGGCCTAATGAGCAGTTCTTC. Translating it yields CATSRDNPQLAGGPNEQFF.

The CDR3: CASSLTPSPDTQYF. The CDR3 DNA follows: TGTGCCAGCAGCTTAACTCCTAGCCCAGATACGCAGTATTTT. This chain joins TRBV7-3 and TRBJ2-3; a weak D match, TRBD2 (5 bases). This CDR3 is 14 amino acids long. CDR1 is SGHTA, CDR2 FQGTGA, per germline. V was pared by 0 bases and J by 4 bases, with 8 bases between.

This chain joins TRBV12-3 or TRBV12-4 and TRBJ1-6; D perhaps matches TRBD1 (5 bases). This CDR3 has 13 amino acids. Trimming took 6 bases from V and 11 from J, leaving 14 bases between them. The DNA of the CDR3 is TGTGCCAGCAGCCCTGGGCGGACAACACCCCTCCACTTT. This sequence encodes CASSPGRTTPLHF.

V gene TRBV3-1 combines with J gene TRBJ1-2; tentative D call: TRBD1 (5 bases). Germline V CDR1 and CDR2: LGHDT, YNNKEL (reference sequence). The CDR3 extends over 14 amino acids. The V end lost 4 bases, the J end lost 2 bases, and 11 bases lay between the germline ends. CDR3 nucleotides: TGTGCCAGCAGCCCAGGGACGGGGAACTATGGCTACACCTTC. The encoded protein is CASSPGTGNYGYTF.

The chain recombines TRBV28 with TRBJ2-7; TRBD1 matches at 8 bases. J lost 4 bases, V lost 4 bases, and 9 bases had no gene match. CDR1 and CDR2 from the germline V gene are MDHEN and SYDVKM. CDR3 length equals 15 residues. CDR3 region: CASSSTGTGSYEQYF. The CDR3 bases are TGTGCCAGCAGTTCCACCGGGACAGGCTCGTACGAGCAGTACTTC.

The chain is built from TRBV6-1 and TRBJ2-7, with D unresolved. CDR1 is MNHNS, CDR2 SASEGT, per germline. The CDR3 spans 13 residues. V dropped 7 bases and J dropped 2 bases, with 12 bases sitting between them. CDR3 sequence reads: CASKPTVPYEQYF. The CDR3 nucleotides are TGTGCCAGCAAACCTACGGTTCCCTACGAGCAGTACTTC.

The chain couples TRBV4-2 to TRBJ1-2; tentatively, D is TRBD1 (6 bases). The CDR3 spans 17 residues. Per germline, CDR1 LGHNA and CDR2 YNFKEQ. Between the trimmed V and J ends, which lost 2 bases and 7 bases, there was a span of 23 bases. CDR3 bases: TGTGCCAGCAGCCAATACCCCCTGGGGGGGGCATTGGGTGGCTACACCTTC. It encodes CASSQYPLGGALGGYTF.